Listed below are T cell receptor beta chains from one sample, sequenced in a study of blood T cell repertoires in COVID-19. Assay used: immunoSEQ multiplex PCR; TCRdb lists only in-frame clones, some missing. The table records tens of thousands of clones, around 90% of them present only once. Sequencing input: peripheral blood. All receptors derive from a man aged 65 to 85 with acute or convalescent COVID-19. Each CDR3 is given with its conserved first and last residue. The order of the fields is CDR3 length, clone size, J gene, D gene, V gene, CDR3 protein, CDR3 DNA. D genes are given only for firm matches. Rows give clone size only sometimes, using once, few, many, or a class for an expanded clone.

16 . TRBJ1-2 TRBD1 TRBV28 CASSPPGQGARWGYTF TGTGCCAGCAGTCCTCCGGGACAGGGAGCCCGCTGGGGCTACACCTTC
15 . TRBJ1-5 TRBD1 TRBV6-5 CASTQVWGQGQPQHF TGTGCCAGCACCCAGGTGTGGGGACAGGGTCAGCCCCAGCATTTT
13 . TRBJ1-5 . TRBV7-2 CASSSDSNQPQHF TGTGCCAGCAGCTCAGATAGCAATCAGCCCCAGCATTTT
13 . TRBJ2-3 TRBD2 TRBV6-5 CASGAGGADTQYF TGTGCCAGCGGAGCGGGGGGCGCAGATACGCAGTATTTT
16 . TRBJ2-5 TRBD2 TRBV30 CAWSSLGLAGVETQYF TGTGCCTGGAGCTCTCTGGGACTAGCGGGAGTAGAGACCCAGTACTTC
14 . TRBJ1-3 TRBD1 TRBV18 CASSTTGAGNTIYF TGTGCCAGCTCAACCACAGGGGCAGGAAACACCATATATTTT
15 . TRBJ2-3 TRBD2 TRBV19 CASSGLAGVDNTQYF TGTGCCAGTAGTGGACTAGCGGGGGTTGATAATACGCAGTATTTT
15 . TRBJ1-2 TRBD1 TRBV5-6 CASSLRTGVSYGYTF TGTGCCAGCAGCCTGAGAACAGGGGTGAGCTATGGCTACACCTTC
20 . TRBJ2-5 TRBD2 TRBV5-5 CASSSAPGTSGGDLGETQYF TGTGCCAGCAGCAGCGCGCCCGGGACTAGCGGGGGAGACCTTGGAGAGACCCAGTACTTC
12 once TRBJ2-1 . TRBV5-5 CASSRRDNEQFF TGTGCCAGCAGCAGGCGGGACAATGAGCAGTTCTTC
17 . TRBJ1-5 . TRBV4-1 CASSHPAGGRQGQPQHF TGCGCCAGCAGCCACCCCGCGGGGGGGCGGCAGGGTCAGCCCCAGCATTTT
19 . TRBJ1-5 . TRBV6-2/TRBV6-3 CASSYSRSAGWPSNQPQHF TGTGCCAGCAGTTACTCGAGGTCGGCAGGGTGGCCGAGCAATCAGCCCCAGCATTTT
17 . TRBJ2-1 TRBD2 TRBV4-2 CASSQDWTSGGGVEQFF TGTGCCAGCAGCCAAGATTGGACTAGCGGGGGGGGTGTTGAGCAGTTCTTC
15 . TRBJ1-5 . TRBV6-5 CASSYSGGRDQPQHF TGTGCCAGCAGTTACTCGGGCGGCAGGGATCAGCCCCAGCATTTT
11 . TRBJ1-1 TRBD1 TRBV29-1 CSGTRDSEAFF TGCAGCGGAACTCGGGACAGTGAAGCTTTCTTT
13 . TRBJ2-7 . TRBV11-2 CASSLSRGNEQYF TGTGCCAGCAGCTTAAGTAGGGGCAACGAGCAGTACTTC
13 . TRBJ2-1 . TRBV24-1 CATEGSSRTEQFF TGTGCCACCGAGGGATCTTCACGCACTGAGCAGTTCTTC
16 . TRBJ1-6 TRBD1 TRBV6-2/TRBV6-3 CASSQTGQVERGPLHF TGTGCCAGCAGTCAAACGGGACAGGTCGAGCGGGGACCCCTCCACTTT
14 . TRBJ1-4 . TRBV10-1 CASSDGGTNEKLFF TGCGCCAGCAGTGACGGGGGAACTAATGAAAAACTGTTTTTT
15 . TRBJ1-2 TRBD1 TRBV19 CASSLRTGILYGYTF TGTGCCAGTAGTCTCCGGACAGGGATCCTCTATGGCTACACCTTC
13 . TRBJ2-7 TRBD1 TRBV19 CASSGQGTYEQYF TGTGCCAGTAGTGGACAGGGAACCTACGAGCAGTACTTC
14 . TRBJ2-5 . TRBV7-2 CASSFRGFQETQYF TGTGCCAGCAGCTTTCGAGGGTTCCAAGAGACCCAGTACTTC
12 . TRBJ1-1 . TRBV12-3/TRBV12-4 CASSLGDTEAFF TGTGCCAGCAGTTTAGGAGACACTGAAGCTTTCTTT
16 . TRBJ1-2 TRBD1 TRBV7-9 CASSILRTGGAYGYTF TGTGCCAGCAGTATACTGAGGACAGGGGGCGCCTATGGCTACACCTTC
11 . TRBJ2-7 . TRBV29-1 CSVARNYEQYF TGCAGCGTTGCGAGGAACTACGAGCAGTACTTC
13 once TRBJ1-1 . TRBV6-1 CASSEQVNTEAFF TGTGCCAGCAGTGAACAGGTGAACACTGAAGCTTTCTTT
13 . TRBJ1-1 . TRBV7-2 CASSLEFRGEAFF TGTGCCAGCAGCTTGGAGTTCAGGGGTGAAGCTTTCTTT
15 . TRBJ2-7 TRBD1 TRBV14 CASSPRGLGNYEQYF TGTGCCAGCAGCCCCAGGGGGCTGGGAAACTACGAGCAGTACTTC
11 . TRBJ2-4 . TRBV29-1 CSVLHRDIQYF TGCAGCGTTCTACACCGGGACATTCAGTACTTC
13 . TRBJ1-5 . TRBV5-6 CASSLAGSRPQHF TGTGCCAGCAGCTTGGCGGGGTCACGGCCCCAGCATTTT
12 . TRBJ2-3 . TRBV7-6 CASSSSGDTQYF TGTGCCAGCAGCTCCAGCGGTGATACGCAGTATTTT
11 . TRBJ1-1 . TRBV28 CASSFTGKAFF TGTGCCAGCAGTTTTACAGGGAAGGCTTTCTTT
14 . TRBJ2-5 TRBD2 TRBV6-5 CASSTRTSGETQYF TGTGCCAGCAGTACCCGGACTAGCGGGGAGACCCAGTACTTC
16 once TRBJ2-5 TRBD1 TRBV4-1 CASSQEGWRQGETQYF TGCGCCAGCAGCCAAGAGGGGTGGAGACAGGGAGAGACCCAGTACTTC
15 few TRBJ1-4 . TRBV3-1/TRBV3-2 CASSRPGAGIEKLFF TGTGCCAGCAGCAGGCCGGGCGCGGGAATTGAAAAACTGTTTTTT
16 . TRBJ2-7 TRBD2 TRBV5-4 CASSFTSGSVTYEQYF TGTGCCAGCAGCTTTACTAGCGGGAGTGTCACCTACGAGCAGTACTTC
13 . TRBJ2-7 . TRBV21-1 CASSPGNSYEQYF TGTGCCAGCAGCCCCGGGAACTCCTACGAGCAGTACTTC
15 . TRBJ1-1 TRBD1 TRBV6-5 CATRTGVALNTEAFF TGTGCCACCCGGACAGGGGTGGCCCTGAACACTGAAGCTTTCTTT
19 . TRBJ1-5 . TRBV21-1 CASSFRIQGAPAWGQPQHF TGTGCCAGCAGCTTCCGAATACAGGGGGCCCCCGCCTGGGGTCAGCCCCAGCATTTT
12 few TRBJ2-2 . TRBV7-3 CASSLTRGELFF TGTGCCAGCAGCTTAACTCGCGGGGAGCTGTTTTTT
16 . TRBJ2-2 TRBD1 TRBV19 CASSFLTGGNTGELFF TGTGCCAGTAGTTTCCTGACAGGGGGCAACACCGGGGAGCTGTTTTTT
13 . TRBJ1-1 . TRBV18 CASSPEANTEAFF TGTGCCAGCTCACCAGAGGCAAACACTGAAGCTTTCTTT
13 . TRBJ1-5 . TRBV28 CASIGGGNQPQHF TGTGCCAGCATCGGGGGAGGGAATCAGCCCCAGCATTTT
15 . TRBJ1-1 TRBD1 TRBV6-5 CASSSTTGGVAEAFF TGTGCCAGCAGTTCCACCACAGGGGGTGTTGCTGAAGCTTTCTTT
16 . TRBJ2-7 . TRBV7-9 CASSLDRTSEDYEQYF TGTGCCAGCAGCTTAGACCGAACTTCCGAGGATTACGAGCAGTACTTC
15 . TRBJ2-5 TRBD2 TRBV27 CASSKTSGRVETQYF TGTGCCAGCAGCAAGACTAGCGGGAGGGTGGAGACCCAGTACTTC
16 . TRBJ2-1 TRBD2 TRBV28 CASTGWGSGKSNEQFF TGTGCCAGCACCGGGTGGGGTAGCGGGAAGTCTAATGAGCAGTTCTTC
13 . TRBJ2-7 TRBD1 TRBV29-1 CSVAGTGAYEQYF TGCAGCGTCGCCGGGACAGGGGCCTACGAGCAGTACTTC
15 few TRBJ2-1 TRBD2 TRBV24-1 CATRPSGEQYNEQFF TGTGCCACCAGACCTAGCGGGGAGCAATACAATGAGCAGTTCTTC
15 . TRBJ2-7 . TRBV14 CASSQGDMVGYEQYF TGTGCCAGCAGCCAAGGGGACATGGTAGGCTACGAGCAGTACTTC
12 . TRBJ2-1 . TRBV18 CASSPLSGEQFF TGTGCCAGCTCACCACTAAGCGGCGAGCAGTTCTTC
14 . TRBJ2-1 TRBD2 TRBV6-5 CASCSGRSYNEQFF TGTGCCAGTTGTAGCGGGAGATCCTACAATGAGCAGTTCTTC
14 . TRBJ2-5 TRBD1 TRBV7-6 CASSFTGVQETQYF TGTGCCAGCAGCTTCACAGGGGTTCAAGAGACCCAGTACTTC
15 . TRBJ1-2 . TRBV5-1 CASSEPDRYHYGYTF TGCGCCAGCAGCGAACCAGACAGGTACCACTATGGCTACACCTTC
15 . TRBJ2-3 TRBD2 TRBV7-2 CASSSGLAGGDTQYF TGTGCCAGCAGCTCCGGACTAGCGGGAGGAGATACGCAGTATTTT